A selection of T cell receptor beta chains follows, all from one sample in a study of T cell responses to AZD1222 COVID-19 vaccine. Only in-frame clones appear in the TCRdb table, and some are missing; sequencing was by immunoSEQ multiplex PCR. This sample yields some 180,000 clones, of which roughly nine tenths are seen a single time; 3.6% belongs to the top ten. The sequencing here drew on peripheral blood, taken 28 days after the second dose of the MenACWY control vaccine. All receptors derive from an adult who received the MenACWY meningococcal vaccine as a control. CDR3s include the opening cysteine and the closing phenylalanine or tryptophan. Each record gives: V gene, CDR3 protein.

v_gene: TRBV15; CDR3aa: CATSRDSRTGNQPQHF
v_gene: TRBV5-5; CDR3aa: CASSLVPGTNQPQHF
v_gene: TRBV6-5; CDR3aa: CATCRGVGQPQHF
v_gene: TRBV5-1; CDR3aa: CASSLVSNTGELFF
v_gene: TRBV19; CDR3aa: CASSNWFGSYLTGELFF
v_gene: TRBV19; CDR3aa: CASRSQLNTGELFF
v_gene: TRBV12-3/TRBV12-4; CDR3aa: CASSWTGGGGYTF
v_gene: TRBV6-5; CDR3aa: CASSYNGNTEAFF
v_gene: TRBV5-1; CDR3aa: CASSLDRGNTEAFF
v_gene: TRBV4-3; CDR3aa: CASSQDMRVAGELFF
v_gene: TRBV10-3; CDR3aa: CAISKGTRNSGELFF
v_gene: TRBV7-9; CDR3aa: CASSARTFGTEAFF
v_gene: TRBV7-8; CDR3aa: CASSFGGLNEKLFF
v_gene: TRBV6-5; CDR3aa: CASEVGSGEKLFF
v_gene: TRBV15; CDR3aa: CATSRERTSGTHADTQYF
v_gene: TRBV4-1; CDR3aa: CASSQGAGKWNEQFF
v_gene: TRBV6-2/TRBV6-3; CDR3aa: CASSPPGRINQPQHF
v_gene: TRBV30; CDR3aa: CAWRTGERGPQHF
v_gene: TRBV30; CDR3aa: CAWTSGTAFGNTIYF
v_gene: TRBV29-1; CDR3aa: CSVEVKGYEQYF
v_gene: TRBV7-2; CDR3aa: CASSLDSNQPQHF
v_gene: TRBV9; CDR3aa: CASSVDDRANTEAFF
v_gene: TRBV3-1/TRBV3-2; CDR3aa: CASSQGSLNSPLHF
v_gene: TRBV6-2/TRBV6-3; CDR3aa: CASSGLAGESYNEQFF
v_gene: TRBV18; CDR3aa: CASSPGQKTSYNEQFF
v_gene: TRBV30; CDR3aa: CAWSVGGTGNQPQHF
v_gene: TRBV19; CDR3aa: CASSTAVRSFYGYTF
v_gene: TRBV19; CDR3aa: CASSVLMNTEAFF